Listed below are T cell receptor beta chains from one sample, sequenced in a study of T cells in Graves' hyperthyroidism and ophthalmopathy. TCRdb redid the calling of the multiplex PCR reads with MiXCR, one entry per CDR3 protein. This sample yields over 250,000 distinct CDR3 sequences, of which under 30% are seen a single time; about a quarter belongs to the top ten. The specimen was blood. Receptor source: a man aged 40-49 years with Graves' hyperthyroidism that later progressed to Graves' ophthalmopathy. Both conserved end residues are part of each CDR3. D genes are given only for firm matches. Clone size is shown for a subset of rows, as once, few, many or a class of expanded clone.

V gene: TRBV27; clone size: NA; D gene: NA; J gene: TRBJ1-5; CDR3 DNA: TGTGCCAGCAGTTTAAATCCGTTCGGCAATCAGCCCCAGCATTTT; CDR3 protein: CASSLNPFGNQPQHF
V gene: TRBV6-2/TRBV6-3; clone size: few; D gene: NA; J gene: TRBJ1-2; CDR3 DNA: TGTGCCAGCAGTTACGACATAGCTCGTGGCTACACCTTC; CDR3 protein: CASSYDIARGYTF
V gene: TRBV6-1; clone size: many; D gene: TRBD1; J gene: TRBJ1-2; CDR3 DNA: TGTGCCAGCAGTGAAAAGGGACAGACAGGCTACACCTTC; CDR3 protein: CASSEKGQTGYTF
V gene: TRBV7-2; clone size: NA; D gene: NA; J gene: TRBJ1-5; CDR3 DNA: TGTGCCAGCAGCATCACAGGGTATAGCAATCAGCCCCAGCATTTT; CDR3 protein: CASSITGYSNQPQHF
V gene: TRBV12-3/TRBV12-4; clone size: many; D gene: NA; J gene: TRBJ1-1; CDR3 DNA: TGTGCCAGCAGTTTTCGGCGGGAGAACACTGAAGCTTTCTTT; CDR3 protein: CASSFRRENTEAFF
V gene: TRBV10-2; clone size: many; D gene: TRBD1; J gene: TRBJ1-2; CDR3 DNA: TGCGCCAGCAGTTCCGACAGGGTAGGACTATCTGTGTATGGCTACACCTTC; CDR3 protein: CASSSDRVGLSVYGYTF
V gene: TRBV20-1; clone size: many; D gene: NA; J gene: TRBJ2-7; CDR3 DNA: TGCAGTCCTTCTGGCTACGAGCAGTACTTC; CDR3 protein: CSPSGYEQYF
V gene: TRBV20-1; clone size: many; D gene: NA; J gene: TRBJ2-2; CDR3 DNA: TGCAGTGCTAGAGAGTATCGCCATAACACCGGGGAGCTGTTTTTT; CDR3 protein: CSAREYRHNTGELFF
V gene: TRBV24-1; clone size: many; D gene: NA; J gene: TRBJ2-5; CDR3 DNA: TGTGCCACCGCCGCGGGTGGCAGAGAGACCCAGTACTTC; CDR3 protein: CATAAGGRETQYF
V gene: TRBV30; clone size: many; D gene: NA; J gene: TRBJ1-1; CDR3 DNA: TGTGCCTGGAACGGGGGGTACACTGAAGCTTTCTTT; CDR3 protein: CAWNGGYTEAFF
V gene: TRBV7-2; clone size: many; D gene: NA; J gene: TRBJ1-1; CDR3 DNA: TGTGCCAGCAGCTCATGGACAGAAGCTTTCTTT; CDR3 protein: CASSSWTEAFF